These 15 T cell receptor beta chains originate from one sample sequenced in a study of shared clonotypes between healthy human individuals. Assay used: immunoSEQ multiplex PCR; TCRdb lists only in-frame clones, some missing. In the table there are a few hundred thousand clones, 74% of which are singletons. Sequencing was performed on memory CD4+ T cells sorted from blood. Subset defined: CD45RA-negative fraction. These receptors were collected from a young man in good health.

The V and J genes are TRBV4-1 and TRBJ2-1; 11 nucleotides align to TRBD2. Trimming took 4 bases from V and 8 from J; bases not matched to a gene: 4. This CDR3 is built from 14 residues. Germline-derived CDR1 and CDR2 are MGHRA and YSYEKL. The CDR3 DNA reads TGCGCCAGCAGCCCCCTGGGACTAGCGGATGAGCAGTTCTTC. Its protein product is CASSPLGLADEQFF.

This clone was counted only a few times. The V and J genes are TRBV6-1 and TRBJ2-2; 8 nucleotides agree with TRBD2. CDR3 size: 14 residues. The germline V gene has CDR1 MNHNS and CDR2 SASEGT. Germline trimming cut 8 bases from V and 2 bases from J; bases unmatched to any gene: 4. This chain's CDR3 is CASVSGTNTGELFF. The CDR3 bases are TGTGCCAGCGTTAGCGGGACCAACACCGGGGAGCTGTTTTTT.

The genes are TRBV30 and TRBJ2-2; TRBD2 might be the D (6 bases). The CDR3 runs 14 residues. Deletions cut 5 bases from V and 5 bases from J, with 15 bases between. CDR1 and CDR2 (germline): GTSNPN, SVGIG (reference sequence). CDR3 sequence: CAWRIPSVTGELFF. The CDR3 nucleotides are TGTGCCTGGCGTATCCCTAGCGTAACCGGGGAGCTGTTTTTT.

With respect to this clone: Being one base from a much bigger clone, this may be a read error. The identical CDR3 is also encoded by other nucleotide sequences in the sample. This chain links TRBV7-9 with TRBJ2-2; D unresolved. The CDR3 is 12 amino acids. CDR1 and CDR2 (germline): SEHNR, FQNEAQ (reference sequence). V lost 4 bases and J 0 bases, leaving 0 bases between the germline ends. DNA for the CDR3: TGTGCCAGCAGCTCGAACACCGGGGAGCTGTTTTTT. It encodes CASSSNTGELFF.

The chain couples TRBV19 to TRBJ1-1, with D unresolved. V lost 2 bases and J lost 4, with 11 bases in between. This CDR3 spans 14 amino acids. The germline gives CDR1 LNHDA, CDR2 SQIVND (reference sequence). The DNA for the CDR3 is TGTGCCAGTAGTATAAAAGGGTCTGGCACTGAAGCTTTCTTT. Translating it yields CASSIKGSGTEAFF. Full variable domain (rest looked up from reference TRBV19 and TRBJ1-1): DGGITQSPKYLFRKEGQNVTLSCEQNLNHDAMYWYRQDPGQGLRLIYYSQIVNDFQKGDIAEGYSVSREKKESFPLTVTSAQKNPTAFYLCASSIKGSGTEAFFGQGTRLTVV.

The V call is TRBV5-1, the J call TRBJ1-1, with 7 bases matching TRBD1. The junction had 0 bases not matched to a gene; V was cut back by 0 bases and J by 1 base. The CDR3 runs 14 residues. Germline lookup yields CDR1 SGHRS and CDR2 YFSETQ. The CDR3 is CASSLDRGNTEAFF. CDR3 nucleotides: TGCGCCAGCAGCTTGGACAGGGGGAACACTGAAGCTTTCTTT.

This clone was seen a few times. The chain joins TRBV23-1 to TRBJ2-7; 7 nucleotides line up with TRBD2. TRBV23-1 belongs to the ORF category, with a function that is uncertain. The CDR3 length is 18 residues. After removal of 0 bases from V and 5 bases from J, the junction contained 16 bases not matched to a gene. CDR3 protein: CASSQSRTREGPDHEQYF. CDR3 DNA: TGCGCCAGCAGTCAATCGAGAACAAGGGAGGGGCCCGACCACGAGCAGTACTTC.

For the CDR3, the DNA is TGCGCCAGCAGCTTAACAGGGTGGGGGGAGACCCAGTACTTC. It codes for CASSLTGWGETQYF. The chain combines TRBV5-1 with TRBJ2-5; D might be TRBD1 (6 bases). The CDR3 consists of 14 residues. Germline V CDR1 and CDR2: SGHRS, YFSETQ. Trimming removed 2 bases at V and 5 bases at J, with 13 bases between.

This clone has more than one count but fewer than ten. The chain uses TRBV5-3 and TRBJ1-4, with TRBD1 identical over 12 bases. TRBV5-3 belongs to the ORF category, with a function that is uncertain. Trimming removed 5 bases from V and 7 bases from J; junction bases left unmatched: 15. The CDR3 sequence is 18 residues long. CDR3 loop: CARRRRDRGLEGSEKLFF. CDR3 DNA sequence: TGTGCCAGAAGACGCCGGGACAGGGGGCTTGAGGGTAGTGAAAAACTGTTTTTT.

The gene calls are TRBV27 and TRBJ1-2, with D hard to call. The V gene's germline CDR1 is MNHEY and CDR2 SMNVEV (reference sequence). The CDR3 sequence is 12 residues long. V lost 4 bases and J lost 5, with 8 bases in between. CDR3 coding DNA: TGTGCCAGCAGTTCCATTGGGTATGGCTACACCTTC. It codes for CASSSIGYGYTF.

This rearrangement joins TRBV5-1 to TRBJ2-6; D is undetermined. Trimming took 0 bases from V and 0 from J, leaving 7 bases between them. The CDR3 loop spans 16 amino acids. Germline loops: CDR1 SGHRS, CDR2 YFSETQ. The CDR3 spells CASSLGPGSGANVLTF. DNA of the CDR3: TGCGCCAGCAGCTTGGGTCCGGGCTCTGGGGCCAACGTCCTGACTTTC.

The CDR3 sequence is CASSQILFYEQYF. The CDR3 DNA reads as TGTGCCAGCAGCCAAATACTGTTCTACGAGCAGTACTTC. V and J are TRBV2 and TRBJ2-7; D call uncertain. Germline loops: CDR1 SNHLY, CDR2 FYNNEI. The CDR3 covers 13 residues. V lost 6 bases and J 3 bases, leaving 12 bases between the germline ends.

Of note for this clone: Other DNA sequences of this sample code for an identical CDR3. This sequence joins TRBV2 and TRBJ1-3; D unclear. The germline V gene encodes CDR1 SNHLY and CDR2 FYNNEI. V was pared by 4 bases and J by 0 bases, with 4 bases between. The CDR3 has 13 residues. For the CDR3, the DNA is TGTGCCAGCAGTGTAGTCTCTGGAAACACCATATATTTT. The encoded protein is CASSVVSGNTIYF.

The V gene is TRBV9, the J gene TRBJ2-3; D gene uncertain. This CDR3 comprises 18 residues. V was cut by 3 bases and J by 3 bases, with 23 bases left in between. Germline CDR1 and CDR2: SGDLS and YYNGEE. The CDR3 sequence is CASSAPPTWEVVTDTQYF. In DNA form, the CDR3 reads TGTGCCAGCAGCGCCCCCCCGACCTGGGAAGTCGTAACAGATACGCAGTATTTT. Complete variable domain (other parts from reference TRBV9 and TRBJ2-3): DSGVTQTPKHLITATGQRVTLRCSPRSGDLSVYWYQQSLDQGLQFLIQYYNGEERAKGNILERFSAQQFPDLHSELNLSSLELGDSALYFCASSAPPTWEVVTDTQYFGPGTRLTVL.

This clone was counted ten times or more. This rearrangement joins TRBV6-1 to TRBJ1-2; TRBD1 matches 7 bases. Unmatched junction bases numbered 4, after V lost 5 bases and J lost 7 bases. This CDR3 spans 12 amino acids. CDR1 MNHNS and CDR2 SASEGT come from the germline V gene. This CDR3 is CASSPRQGGYTF. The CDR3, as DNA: TGTGCCAGCAGTCCCCGACAGGGTGGCTACACCTTC.